These T cell receptor beta chains were read from a single sample in a study of early T cells in non-severe SARS-CoV-2 infection. TCRdb analysed the 5' RACE reads with MiXCR anew, one entry per CDR3 protein. The table records 50,000 to 65,000 distinct CDR3 sequences, around 11% of them present only once. The source was whole blood, collected at baseline. Receptor source: an adult who was a healthcare worker with PCR-confirmed SARS-CoV-2 infection or an uninfected control (not recorded which). Both conserved end residues are trimmed from each CDR3. Each record gives: J gene, V gene, CDR3 protein.

TRBJ1-1 TRBV21-1 ASRTEDTEAF
TRBJ2-5 TRBV10-3 AISDGHQETQY
TRBJ1-1 TRBV12-5 ASGVRQGRLEAF
TRBJ2-7 TRBV12-3/TRBV12-4 ASSRGLAGGLEQY
TRBJ1-3 TRBV2 ASSGGRFITGNTIY
TRBJ2-3 TRBV29-1 SVEASTVGTDTQY
TRBJ2-7 TRBV20-1 SASPRQGPYEQY
TRBJ2-1 TRBV9 ASSVAGSPTYNEQF
TRBJ2-1 TRBV3-1 ASSQDSDSEQF
TRBJ1-6 TRBV25-1 ASSEQGYNSPLH
TRBJ2-7 TRBV27 ASSFSSPAREQY
TRBJ2-3 TRBV5-1 ASRTGTSGATGTDTQY
TRBJ2-5 TRBV6-6 ASSYAETQY
TRBJ1-1 TRBV6-5 ASSPREGAEAF
TRBJ1-6 TRBV20-1 SASPGTGRSYNSPLH
TRBJ2-1 TRBV11-2 ASSLAGDEQF
TRBJ1-6 TRBV7-2 ASSFRGGTANSPLH
TRBJ1-1 TRBV4-1 ASSQDPLEAF
TRBJ1-5 TRBV6-5 ASSYGEGQPQH
TRBJ1-6 TRBV12-3/TRBV12-4 ATRAGDNSPLH
TRBJ2-3 TRBV18 ASSPSAGGPTDTQY
TRBJ2-2 TRBV2 ASSEKAGVRVTGELF
TRBJ2-1 TRBV20-1 SVQAGGPSNEQF
TRBJ2-7 TRBV6-5 ASRLATGLAYEQY
TRBJ2-2 TRBV30 ALSWRANTGELF
TRBJ2-1 TRBV7-2 ASSSATVGAREQF
TRBJ1-1 TRBV6-2/TRBV6-3 ASSYQVMNTEAF
TRBJ1-6 TRBV2 ASRALGGFNSPLH
TRBJ1-2 TRBV19 ASSISTGANYGYT
TRBJ1-4 TRBV5-6 ASSWRKAVSGGKLF
TRBJ2-7 TRBV20-1 SATAGTGIHEQY
TRBJ2-7 TRBV4-1 ASSQVLPNRDRGYEQY
TRBJ1-6 TRBV7-9 ASSLATLTVGSPLH
TRBJ1-1 TRBV12-3/TRBV12-4 ASRKTGFNTEAF
TRBJ1-6 TRBV10-2 ASSAHGPASPLH
TRBJ1-1 TRBV12-3/TRBV12-4 ASSFWTLGTEAF